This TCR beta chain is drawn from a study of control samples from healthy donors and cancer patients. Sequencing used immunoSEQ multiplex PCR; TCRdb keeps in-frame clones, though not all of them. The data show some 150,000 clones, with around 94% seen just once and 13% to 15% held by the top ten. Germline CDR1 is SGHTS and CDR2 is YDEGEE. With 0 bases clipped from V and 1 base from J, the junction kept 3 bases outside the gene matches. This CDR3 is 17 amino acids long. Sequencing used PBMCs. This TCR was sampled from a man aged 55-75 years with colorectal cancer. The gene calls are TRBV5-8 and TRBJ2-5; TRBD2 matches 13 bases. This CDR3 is CASSLGGTSGAQETQYF. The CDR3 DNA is TGTGCCAGCAGCTTGGGTGGGACTAGCGGGGCCCAAGAGACCCAGTACTTC. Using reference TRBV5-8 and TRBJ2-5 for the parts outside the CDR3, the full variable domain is EAGVTQSPTHLIKTRGQQATLRCSPISGHTSVYWYQQALGLGLQFLLWYDEGEERNRGNFPPRFSGRQFPNYSSELNVNALELEDSALYLCASSLGGTSGAQETQYFGPGTRLLVL.